The 19 T cell receptor beta chains presented below share a single source sample, sequenced in a study of T-cell reconstitution after alpha-beta-depleted transplantation in children. During its preparation, the TCRbeta library received unique molecular identifiers. Each CDR3 protein gets one entry after TCRdb re-called the PCR reads with MiXCR. The data show around 700,000 distinct CDR3 sequences, less than 15% seen once. Material: PBMCs, obtained before TCRalphabeta/CD19-depleted stem cell transplant. The receptors here all came from a girl aged 2 to 9 with congenital amegakaryocytic thrombocytopenia, due to receive a stem cell transplant.

Many counts were recorded for this clonotype. The chain employs TRBV20-1 and TRBJ1-5; 9 bases are shared with TRBD1. Germline trimming cut 3 bases from V and 2 bases from J; bases unmatched to any gene: 5. The CDR3 covers 15 residues. Germline loops: CDR1 DFQATT, CDR2 SNEGSKA (reference sequence). The CDR3 is CSASDWTGGNQPQHF. In nucleotides, the CDR3 is TGCAGTGCTAGCGATTGGACAGGGGGCAATCAGCCCCAGCATTTT.

This clonotype occurred many times. The chain uses TRBV5-1 and TRBJ1-5; no definite D call. The CDR3 has 13 residues. Germline CDR1 and CDR2: SGHRS and YFSETQ. Trimming pared 0 bases from V and 6 bases from J, leaving 7 bases between. The CDR3 DNA reads TGCGCCAGCAGCTTGGGAACCGGTCAGCCCCAGCATTTT. This translates into CASSLGTGQPQHF.

The V and J genes are TRBV12-3 or TRBV12-4 and TRBJ1-3; the D is unclear. The CDR3 runs to 13 residues. With 0 bases removed from V and 7 bases from J, the gap between germline ends came to 7 bases. The CDR3 region is CASSLAHRNTIYF. The CDR3 nucleotides read TGTGCCAGCAGTTTAGCCCACCGGAACACCATATATTTT.

This clonotype was seen many times. The chain employs TRBV6-1 and TRBJ2-4, with D perhaps matching TRBD1 or TRBD2 (6 bases each). Germline V gene lookup returns CDR1 MNHNS and CDR2 SASEGT. The CDR3 has 14 residues. Trimming took off 6 bases at V and 8 bases at J, with 17 bases between the two ends. CDR3 loop: CASRPTTGGDIQYF. CDR3 sequence (DNA): TGTGCCAGCAGACCCACGACAGGAGGGGACATTCAGTACTTC.

The V call is TRBV20-1, the J call TRBJ2-3; 11 positions match TRBD2. This CDR3 region has 17 residues. J lost 0 bases, V lost 3 bases, and 8 bases had no gene match. CDR1 is DFQATT and CDR2 is SNEGSKA in the germline V gene (reference sequence). The CDR3 DNA reads TGCAGTGCTAGCAAATGGGCTAGCGGGAGGAGCACAGATACGCAGTATTTT. Amino acid sequence: CSASKWASGRSTDTQYF.

This clonotype was picked up many times. V is TRBV7-2 and J is TRBJ2-3; 11 positions agree with TRBD2. The length of the CDR3 is 15 residues. V trimming: 2 bases; J trimming: 3 bases; junction bases outside the gene matches: 1. Germline V lookup: CDR1 SGHTA, CDR2 FQGNSA. The CDR3 protein is CASSLTSGRTDTQYF. CDR3 in DNA: TGTGCCAGCAGCTTAACTAGCGGGAGAACAGATACGCAGTATTTT.

This clonotype was seen a few times. The chain couples TRBV5-1 to TRBJ2-2, with 7 nucleotides matching TRBD1. Germline V gene lookup returns CDR1 SGHRS and CDR2 YFSETQ. The trim removed 0 bases at V and 0 bases at J, leaving 5 bases unmatched. This CDR3 comprises 17 residues. The CDR3 is CASSLGAGTANTGELFF. The DNA of the CDR3 is TGCGCCAGCAGCTTGGGGGCTGGGACAGCGAACACCGGGGAGCTGTTTTTT.

This clonotype was recorded at least ten times. This chain links TRBV24-1 with TRBJ2-3; D remains unclear. The CDR3 is 13 amino acids. Trimming took 0 bases from V and 5 from J, leaving 5 bases between them. The germline V gene has CDR1 KGHDR and CDR2 SFDVKD. CDR3 DNA: TGTGCCACCAGTGATTTGGCAAAAGATACGCAGTATTTT. It is translated as CATSDLAKDTQYF.

For the CDR3, the DNA is TGCAGTGCTAGAGATTGGGCGGGGTCCACAGATACGCAGTATTTT. It is translated as CSARDWAGSTDTQYF. The chain uses TRBV20-1 and TRBJ2-3, with D possibly being TRBD2 (6 bases). The CDR3 runs to 15 residues. In germline, CDR1 is DFQATT, CDR2 SNEGSKA (reference sequence). The V end lost 0 bases, the J end lost 2 bases, and 12 bases lay between the germline ends.

This rearrangement joins TRBV4-2 to TRBJ2-7; 10 positions agree with TRBD2. Germline V gene lookup returns CDR1 LGHNA and CDR2 YNFKEQ. The length of the CDR3 is 16 residues. Unmatched junction bases numbered 9, after V lost 0 bases and J lost 7 bases. Here the CDR3 reads CASSQDRLAGEMEQYF. As DNA, the CDR3 is TGTGCCAGCAGCCAAGATCGGCTAGCGGGAGAAATGGAGCAGTACTTC.

This clonotype was counted only a few times. This rearrangement joins TRBV12-3 or TRBV12-4 to TRBJ2-5; D unclear. CDR3 length: 14 amino acids. The V end was cut by 0 bases, the J end by 2 bases, with 7 bases between. CDR3: CASSLANRQETQYF. The CDR3 DNA is TGTGCCAGCAGTTTAGCGAACAGACAAGAGACCCAGTACTTC.

This clonotype came up many times. The chain uses TRBV12-3 or TRBV12-4 and TRBJ2-7; TRBD1 matches 8 bases. J lost 3 bases, V lost 1 base, and 2 bases had no gene match. The CDR3 runs to 14 residues. The CDR3 loop reads CASSLGTGRYEQYF. In nucleotides, the CDR3 is TGTGCCAGCAGTTTAGGGACAGGGCGCTACGAGCAGTACTTC.

This clonotype was detected a few times. The chain has TRBV12-3 or TRBV12-4 and TRBJ2-1, with D possibly called TRBD1 or TRBD2 (5 bases each). The V and J ends lost 5 bases and 7 bases respectively, with 21 bases between them. The length of the CDR3 is 16 residues. This CDR3 is CASSPPPGRRGNEQFF. The CDR3 region has the DNA TGTGCCAGCAGTCCTCCCCCGGGACGTAGAGGGAATGAGCAGTTCTTC.

The V and J genes are TRBV10-2 and TRBJ2-5; D is uncertain. The V end was cut by 5 bases, the J end by 5 bases, with 9 bases between. This CDR3 contains 12 residues. Germline V lookup: CDR1 WSHSY, CDR2 SAAADI. For the CDR3, the DNA is TGCGCCAGCAGTCAGAGTTCCGAGACCCAGTACTTC. Its translation: CASSQSSETQYF.

This clonotype was recorded at least ten times. The CDR3: CASSWTGTGIQNTEAFF. In DNA, the CDR3 is TGTGCCAGCAGTTGGACCGGGACAGGGATTCAAAACACTGAAGCTTTCTTT. V usage is TRBV7-9 and J usage is TRBJ1-1, with 9 bases identical to TRBD1. The CDR3 extends over 17 amino acids. CDR1 and CDR2 from the germline V gene are SEHNR and FQNEAQ (reference sequence). V shed 6 bases and J 2 bases; nucleotides not matched to a gene: 13. The full variable domain, completed using reference TRBV7-9 and TRBJ1-1, is DTGVSQNPRHKITKRGQNVTFRCDPISEHNRLYWYRQTLGQGPEFLTYFQNEAQLEKSRLLSDRFSAERPKGSFSTLEIQRTEQGDSAMYLCASSWTGTGIQNTEAFFGQGTRLTVV.

The CDR3 reads CASSLESISGNTIYF. DNA for the CDR3: TGCGCCAGCAGCTTGGAAAGCATCTCTGGAAACACCATATATTTT. The chain recombines TRBV5-1 with TRBJ1-3; D remains ambiguous. CDR1 is SGHRS and CDR2 is YFSETQ in the germline V gene. Trimming cost V 0 bases and J 0 bases, with 7 bases left between them. CDR3 size: 15 residues.

The CDR3 bases are TGTGCCAGCAGTGAAGCAGGGGTAGGCAATCAGCCCCAGCATTTT. The encoded protein is CASSEAGVGNQPQHF. The V call is TRBV2, the J call TRBJ1-5; a possible D gene is TRBD1 (5 bases). The CDR3 is 15 amino acids. From germline, CDR1 is SNHLY and CDR2 FYNNEI. The ends were cut back, 0 bases at V and 2 bases at J, with 8 bases in the middle.

CDR3 sequence: CASGPDFSGDTQYF. The CDR3 bases are TGCGCCAGCGGCCCGGACTTTTCCGGAGATACGCAGTATTTT. The V call is TRBV5-1, the J call TRBJ2-3, with D possibly being TRBD2 (5 bases). CDR3 length: 14 amino acids. V lost 7 bases to trimming and J lost 5 bases, with 17 bases between them. CDR1 is SGHRS and CDR2 is YFSETQ in the germline V gene.

Many counts were recorded for this clonotype. This rearrangement joins TRBV12-3 or TRBV12-4 to TRBJ2-1, with 7 bases lining up with TRBD2. V dropped 6 bases and J dropped 5; count of bases not matched to a gene: 16. This CDR3 comprises 17 residues. The chain's CDR3 is CASRPDPGGGPHNEQFF. As DNA, the CDR3 is TGTGCCAGCAGACCGGACCCGGGAGGAGGGCCTCACAATGAGCAGTTCTTC.